A selection of T cell receptor beta chains follows, all from one sample in a study of cytomegalovirus exposure and HLA in healthy donors. This table comes from immunoSEQ multiplex PCR, and its TCRdb copy is limited to in-frame clones, with some not included. The sample holds 100,000 or so clones, roughly three fifths seen once. Sequenced material: PBMCs. Every receptor here comes from a woman younger than 45 in good health and CMV-seronegative. The CDR3 runs from the conserved cysteine through the conserved F or W. Only some rows state a clone size, as once, few, many or a class for expanded clones.

cdr3_length	clone_size	j_call	v_call	cdr3_aa
13	-	TRBJ2-3	TRBV6-1	CASRSLPTDTQYF
12	-	TRBJ2-5	TRBV5-1	CASSSAGETQYF
16	few	TRBJ2-7	TRBV6-6	CASSYLTGTGGGEQYF
17	-	TRBJ2-1	TRBV4-2	CASSQDSGTSGNNEQFF
14	-	-	TRBV7-8	CASSLPGQGFEQYF
15	few	TRBJ2-7	TRBV25-1	CASSDSASGVYEQYF
15	-	TRBJ1-6	TRBV7-9	CASSLDQGLGSPLHF
11	-	TRBJ1-1	TRBV6-1	CASSELTEAFF
12	-	TRBJ2-7	TRBV6-6	CASSLLLREQYF
16	-	TRBJ1-1	TRBV21-1	CASSNSLGTGATEAFF
14	few	TRBJ1-2	TRBV6-5	CASRDKGGRNGYTF
14	-	TRBJ2-1	TRBV5-1	CASSNGARYNEQFF
13	-	TRBJ1-5	TRBV19	CASSIGPGQPQHF
19	-	TRBJ2-5	TRBV4-2	CASSQDLSRTSGGRETQYF
14	-	TRBJ2-1	TRBV29-1	CSVARGGPSFEQFF
15	-	TRBJ2-7	TRBV19	CASTKTSGLAYEQYF
16	-	TRBJ2-7	TRBV5-1	CASSPSGRGVTYEQYF
15	few	TRBJ1-2	TRBV7-6	CASSRCRGQLNGYTF
15	-	TRBJ2-3	TRBV5-1	CASNPGLASTDTQYF
14	once	TRBJ1-1	TRBV6-1	CASSSHREATEAFF
15	-	TRBJ2-3	TRBV19	CASRDRGARTDTQYF
18	-	TRBJ2-3	TRBV5-6	CASSPGVGSLSATDTQYF
14	-	TRBJ1-1	TRBV18	CASSPAGTGPEAFF
15	few	TRBJ1-5	TRBV5-4	CASSLDRGRGQPQHF
13	once	TRBJ2-7	TRBV11-2	CASSSPGQGVQYF
15	-	TRBJ2-3	TRBV7-9	CASSGPGLPTDTQYF
16	-	TRBJ2-3	TRBV30	CAFLPSGRAPGDTQYF
12	-	TRBJ2-5	TRBV7-8	CALGAKGETQYF
13	few	TRBJ2-5	TRBV6-5	CASREYVVETQYF
13	-	TRBJ1-5	TRBV6-5	CASSYFYGQPQHF
15	-	TRBJ2-1	TRBV5-4	CASSWTSGGYNEQFF
14	-	TRBJ2-5	TRBV7-9	CASSQTGGSETQYF
12	few	TRBJ1-4	TRBV6-5	CASSRSNEKLFF
16	-	TRBJ1-2	TRBV6-5	CASSLTGGAEDYGYTF
18	once	TRBJ1-1	TRBV28	CASSVWGRLQGRGTEAFF